These 27 T cell receptor beta chains originate from one sample sequenced in a study of OX40 agonist ivuxolimab in advanced cancers. Only in-frame clones appear in the TCRdb table, and some are missing; sequencing was by immunoSEQ multiplex PCR. In the table there are about 81,000 clones, roughly 91% of which are singletons. The specimen comprised CD4+ or CD8+ T cells sorted from blood, sampled in a trial of the OX40 agonist ivuxolimab. All receptors come from an adult with an advanced solid tumor such as melanoma, head and neck, liver or kidney cancer.

The genes are TRBV5-6 and TRBJ1-5; TRBD1 might be the D (6 bases). CDR1 is SGHDT and CDR2 is YYEEEE in the germline V gene. Trimming removed 3 bases from V and 0 bases from J, with 22 bases in between. CDR3 length: 19 amino acids. CDR3 region: CASSSRGRDYVDSNQPQHF. The CDR3 DNA reads as TGTGCCAGCAGCTCCAGGGGACGGGACTACGTCGATAGCAATCAGCCCCAGCATTTT.

V gene TRBV4-3 combines with J gene TRBJ2-2; 14 bases align to TRBD2. Germline assignment: CDR1 LGHNA and CDR2 YSLEER. This CDR3 spans 19 amino acids. The junction had 7 bases not matched to a gene; V was cut back by 1 base and J by 3 bases. The CDR3 is CASSQVLRLAGGHTGELFF. The CDR3 nucleotides are TGCGCCAGCAGCCAAGTCCTCCGACTAGCGGGGGGGCACACCGGGGAGCTGTTTTTT.

The rearrangement links TRBV28 to TRBJ1-1, with D maybe TRBD1 (6 bases). The CDR3 has 13 amino acids. CDR1 is MDHEN and CDR2 is SYDVKM in the germline V gene. Between the trimmed V and J ends, which lost 6 bases and 3 bases, there was a span of 11 bases. The CDR3 reads CASRPGEYTEAFF. As DNA, the CDR3 is TGTGCCAGCAGGCCAGGGGAATACACTGAAGCTTTCTTT.

The chain employs TRBV6-4 and TRBJ2-2, with 9 nucleotides matching TRBD1. The CDR3 sequence is 19 residues long. Trimming removed 0 bases from V and 0 bases from J; junction bases left unmatched: 8. Germline V CDR1 and CDR2: MRHNA, SNTAGT. This CDR3 is CASSDSYRGRPANTGELFF. The CDR3 DNA follows: TGTGCCAGCAGTGACTCTTACAGGGGGCGGCCGGCGAACACCGGGGAGCTGTTTTTT.

The chain joins TRBV7-9 to TRBJ2-2, with D perhaps matching TRBD2 (5 bases). There are 13 residues in the CDR3. Germline CDR1 and CDR2: SEHNR and FQNEAQ (reference sequence). V lost 2 bases, J lost 7 bases, and 8 bases lay in between. The CDR3 loop reads CASSLSGIGELFF. The CDR3 DNA reads as TGTGCCAGCAGCTTATCGGGGATCGGGGAGCTGTTTTTT.

This clone was picked up a small number of times. The V and J genes are TRBV27 and TRBJ2-7; 8 nucleotides line up with TRBD1. V lost 6 bases, J lost 5 bases, and 9 bases stayed unmatched. The length of the CDR3 is 14 residues. Germline loops: CDR1 MNHEY, CDR2 SMNVEV (reference sequence). DNA for the CDR3: TGTGCCAGCAGAGGGCAGGGGGCGATTAACGAGCAGTACTTC. This sequence encodes CASRGQGAINEQYF.

The chain combines TRBV5-8 with TRBJ1-2; weak D call: TRBD1 (5 bases). Per germline, CDR1 SGHTS and CDR2 YDEGEE. V lost 4 bases and J 5 bases, leaving 18 bases between the germline ends. The CDR3 spans 15 residues. The chain's CDR3 is CASSHPGVGKYGYTF. The CDR3, as DNA: TGTGCCAGCAGCCATCCGGGGGTCGGAAAATATGGCTACACCTTC. Complete variable domain (other parts from reference TRBV5-8 and TRBJ1-2): EAGVTQSPTHLIKTRGQQATLRCSPISGHTSVYWYQQALGLGLQFLLWYDEGEERNRGNFPPRFSGRQFPNYSSELNVNALELEDSALYLCASSHPGVGKYGYTFGSGTRLTVV.

This chain joins TRBV19 and TRBJ1-2; D remains unclear. The germline V and J ends were trimmed by 1 base and 4 bases, with 10 bases remaining between them. This CDR3 comprises 14 residues. Germline CDR1 LNHDA, CDR2 SQIVND (reference sequence). This CDR3 is CASSIGADRYGYTF. In nucleotides, the CDR3 is TGTGCCAGTAGTATAGGAGCCGACCGCTATGGCTACACCTTC.

The CDR3 sequence: CASSPTGANTEAFF. DNA for the CDR3: TGTGCCAGCAGCCCAACGGGGGCTAACACTGAAGCTTTCTTT. This chain joins TRBV5-6 and TRBJ1-1; tentatively, D is TRBD1 (6 bases). The germline CDR1 and CDR2 sequences are SGHDT and YYEEEE. This CDR3 has 14 residues. The V end lost 4 bases, the J end lost 2 bases, and 12 bases lay between the germline ends.

The chain recombines TRBV9 with TRBJ2-2; perhaps TRBD1 as D (6 bases). From germline, CDR1 is SGDLS and CDR2 YYNGEE. The CDR3 is made up of 17 amino acids. V lost 0 bases and J lost 4, with 16 bases in between. DNA of the CDR3: TGTGCCAGCAGCGTAGGGGGGCGGCCCCTCCCCACCGGGGAGCTGTTTTTT. Residues: CASSVGGRPLPTGELFF. Drawing the rest from reference TRBV9 and TRBJ2-2, the complete variable domain is DSGVTQTPKHLITATGQRVTLRCSPRSGDLSVYWYQQSLDQGLQFLIQYYNGEERAKGNILERFSAQQFPDLHSELNLSSLELGDSALYFCASSVGGRPLPTGELFFGEGSRLTVL.

The chain combines TRBV5-3 with TRBJ2-2; 14 bases fit TRBD2. TRBV5-3 is known as an ORF, though its function is uncertain. The CDR3 has 16 residues. Losses at the gene ends were 1 base for V and 6 bases for J; bases not matched to a gene: 2. This CDR3 is CARSLWGLAGAGELFF. CDR3 in DNA: TGTGCCAGAAGCTTGTGGGGACTAGCGGGAGCCGGGGAGCTGTTTTTT.

The genes are TRBV7-2 and TRBJ1-5; the match to TRBD1 covers 10 bases. J gave up 2 bases and V 2 bases, and 3 bases lay outside the gene matches. The CDR3 contains 16 residues. Looked up from germline, CDR1 is SGHTA and CDR2 is FQGNSA. In DNA form, the CDR3 reads TGTGCCAGCAGCTTAAAGGGACAGGGGCGCAATCAGCCCCAGCATTTT. It is translated as CASSLKGQGRNQPQHF.

The gene calls are TRBV27 and TRBJ2-1, with D hard to call. The germline CDR1 and CDR2 sequences are MNHEY and SMNVEV (reference sequence). The ends were cut back, 0 bases at V and 0 bases at J, with 6 bases in the middle. The CDR3 is 15 residues long. In nucleotides, the CDR3 is TGTGCCAGCAGTTTATCGATGAGCTCCTACAATGAGCAGTTCTTC. Encoded protein: CASSLSMSSYNEQFF.

CDR3 nucleotides: TGTGCCAGCAGCCCGACAGCCGGCAATCAGCCCCAGCATTTT. This codes for CASSPTAGNQPQHF. V and J are TRBV27 and TRBJ1-5; D perhaps matches TRBD1 (5 bases). The CDR3 is made up of 14 amino acids. Germline V gene lookup returns CDR1 MNHEY and CDR2 SMNVEV (reference sequence). V gave up 6 bases and J gave up 2 bases, with 11 bases separating them.

This chain joins TRBV4-3 and TRBJ2-7, with 9 nucleotides matching TRBD1. With V trimmed by 3 bases and J by 4 bases, 13 bases remained unmatched. CDR3 length: 17 residues. Per germline, CDR1 LGHNA and CDR2 YSLEER. In DNA form, the CDR3 reads TGCGCCAGCAGCCACCTCACCGGGCCGGGACAGGGTTACGAGCAGTACTTC. As protein: CASSHLTGPGQGYEQYF.

The rearrangement uses TRBV4-2 and TRBJ1-2; D not certain. CDR3 length: 17 amino acids. Germline V gene lookup returns CDR1 LGHNA and CDR2 YNFKEQ. V lost 0 bases, J lost 0 bases, and 14 bases lay in between. The CDR3 nucleotides read TGTGCCAGCAGCCAAGAACCAGGTGGAGGTTCTAACTATGGCTACACCTTC. Amino acid sequence: CASSQEPGGGSNYGYTF.

The V call is TRBV5-1, the J call TRBJ1-1, with TRBD1 as a possible D gene (5 bases). Trimming cost V 3 bases and J 6 bases, with 15 bases left between them. The germline gives CDR1 SGHRS, CDR2 YFSETQ. The CDR3 loop spans 14 amino acids. The CDR3 loop is CASSSGRGSAEAFF. The CDR3 bases are TGCGCCAGCAGCTCCGGACGGGGGTCCGCTGAAGCTTTCTTT.

The chain couples TRBV4-1 to TRBJ1-1; D is perhaps TRBD1 (5 bases). The germline gives CDR1 MGHRA, CDR2 YSYEKL. The CDR3 runs 15 residues. V was shortened by 0 bases and J by 1 base, with 9 bases between the two germline ends. This chain's CDR3 is CASSQEGQGNTEAFF. CDR3 nucleotides: TGCGCCAGCAGCCAAGAAGGGCAGGGGAACACTGAAGCTTTCTTT.

This clone was picked up one time. The chain carries TRBV27 and TRBJ2-5; TRBD2 agrees at 9 bases. The CDR3 is made up of 16 amino acids. Germline CDR1 is MNHEY and CDR2 is SMNVEV (reference sequence). V trimming: 6 bases; J trimming: 5 bases; junction bases outside the gene matches: 13. CDR3 in amino acids: CASSLGREGRWETQYF. The CDR3 DNA follows: TGTGCCAGCAGCCTGGGGCGGGAGGGCCGATGGGAGACCCAGTACTTC.

CDR3 amino acids: CASSLQRDEQFF. CDR3 nucleotide sequence: TGTGCCAGCAGTTTGCAGCGGGATGAGCAGTTCTTC. V and J are TRBV27 and TRBJ2-1, with D perhaps matching TRBD2 (6 bases). Germline-derived CDR1 and CDR2 are MNHEY and SMNVEV (reference sequence). This CDR3 has 12 residues. V lost 3 bases, J lost 8 bases, and 8 bases lay in between.

The rearrangement joins TRBV7-9 to TRBJ2-7, with 10 positions matching TRBD1. Trimming cost V 0 bases and J 2 bases; bases outside gene matches: 4. In germline, CDR1 is SEHNR, CDR2 FQNEAQ (reference sequence). The CDR3 spans 16 residues. The CDR3 reads CASSLADGTGAYEQYF. For the CDR3, the DNA is TGTGCCAGCAGCTTAGCGGATGGGACAGGGGCCTACGAGCAGTACTTC. The full variable domain, its missing parts supplied by reference TRBV7-9 and TRBJ2-7, is DTGVSQNPRHKITKRGQNVTFRCDPISEHNRLYWYRQTLGQGPEFLTYFQNEAQLEKSRLLSDRFSAERPKGSFSTLEIQRTEQGDSAMYLCASSLADGTGAYEQYFGPGTRLTVT.

This rearrangement joins TRBV19 to TRBJ1-5, with D maybe TRBD1 (6 bases). This CDR3 comprises 16 residues. V gave up 3 bases and J gave up 0 bases, with 12 bases separating them. Germline lookup yields CDR1 LNHDA and CDR2 SQIVND (reference sequence). As DNA, the CDR3 is TGTGCCAGTAGTATGGAAGGGGGATATAGCAATCAGCCCCAGCATTTT. This codes for CASSMEGGYSNQPQHF. Combining the CDR3 with reference TRBV19 and TRBJ1-5 gives the whole variable domain DGGITQSPKYLFRKEGQNVTLSCEQNLNHDAMYWYRQDPGQGLRLIYYSQIVNDFQKGDIAEGYSVSREKKESFPLTVTSAQKNPTAFYLCASSMEGGYSNQPQHFGDGTRLSIL.

This chain links TRBV25-1 with TRBJ2-7, with unresolved D. Germline V gene sequence: CDR1 MGHDK, CDR2 SYGVNS. Trimming removed 4 bases from V and 3 bases from J, with 7 bases in between. The CDR3 loop spans 12 amino acids. The CDR3 protein is CASSAGFYEQYF. In DNA, the CDR3 is TGTGCCAGCAGTGCCGGTTTCTACGAGCAGTACTTC.

This clone came up a few times. V and J are TRBV7-9 and TRBJ2-4; D is unclear. The germline CDR1 and CDR2 sequences are SEHNR and FQNEAQ (reference sequence). V was clipped by 4 bases and J by 0 bases, with 16 bases between them. The CDR3 spans 17 residues. CDR3 residues: CASSSQTSPSAKNIQYF. The CDR3 nucleotides are TGTGCCAGCAGCTCTCAGACTTCCCCATCAGCCAAAAACATTCAGTACTTC.

This sequence joins TRBV6-1 and TRBJ1-1, with D perhaps matching TRBD1 (6 bases). Trimming removed 3 bases at V and 3 bases at J, with 14 bases between. Germline V gives CDR1 MNHNS, CDR2 SASEGT. There are 15 residues in the CDR3. The CDR3 loop reads CASSDPPYRDTEAFF. DNA for the CDR3: TGTGCCAGCAGTGACCCGCCCTACAGGGACACTGAAGCTTTCTTT.

V usage is TRBV5-4 and J usage is TRBJ1-1; no firm D call. Germline CDR1 SGHNT, CDR2 YYREEE (reference sequence). The germline V and J ends were trimmed by 0 bases and 4 bases, with 13 bases remaining between them. The CDR3 extends over 15 amino acids. Here the CDR3 DNA reads TGTGCCAGCAGCTTGGGAGGAGGTTTGGGCACTGAAGCTTTCTTT. This encodes CASSLGGGLGTEAFF.

The chain couples TRBV7-2 to TRBJ1-2, with a weak D call TRBD1 (6 bases). V lost 0 bases to trimming and J lost 4 bases, with 30 bases between them. Germline V gene data show CDR1 as SGHTA and CDR2 as FQGNSA. This CDR3 spans 21 amino acids. The CDR3 reads CASSLAKESPFRDKEGYGYTF. For the CDR3, the DNA is TGTGCCAGCAGCTTAGCCAAAGAGTCCCCCTTCCGGGACAAAGAAGGCTATGGCTACACCTTC.